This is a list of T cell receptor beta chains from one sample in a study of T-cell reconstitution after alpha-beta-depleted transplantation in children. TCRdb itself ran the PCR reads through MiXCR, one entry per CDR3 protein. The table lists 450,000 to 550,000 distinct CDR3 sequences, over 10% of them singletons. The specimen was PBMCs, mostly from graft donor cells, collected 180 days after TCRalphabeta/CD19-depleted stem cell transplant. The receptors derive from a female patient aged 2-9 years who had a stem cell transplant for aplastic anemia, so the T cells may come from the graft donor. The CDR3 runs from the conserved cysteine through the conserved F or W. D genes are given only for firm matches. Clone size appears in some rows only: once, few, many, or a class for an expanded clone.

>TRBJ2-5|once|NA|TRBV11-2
TGTGCCAGCAGCTTAGTGTGGCAGAAGGGAGAGACCCAGTACTTC
CASSLVWQKGETQYF
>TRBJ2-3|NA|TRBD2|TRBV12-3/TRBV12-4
TGTGCCAGCAGCCAAACCCCAGGGACTAGCGGGAGTGGGACCACAGATACGCAGTATTTT
CASSQTPGTSGSGTTDTQYF
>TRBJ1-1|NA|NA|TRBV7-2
TGTGCCAGCAGCTTAGCCGGGGGGGCCTCCGGAGCTTTCTTT
CASSLAGGASGAFF
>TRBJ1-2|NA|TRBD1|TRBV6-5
TGTGCCAGCAGTTACACCCGGACAGGGAACAACTATGGCTACACCTTC
CASSYTRTGNNYGYTF
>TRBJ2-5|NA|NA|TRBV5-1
TGCGCCAGCAGGCCCGATAAGAGGGAGACCCAGTACTTC
CASRPDKRETQYF
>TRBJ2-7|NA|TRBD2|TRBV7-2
TGTGCCAGCAGCTTCGCCAGCATAGCGGGAGGGAGGTCCTACGAGCAGTACTTC
CASSFASIAGGRSYEQYF
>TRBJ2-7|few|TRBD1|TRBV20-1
TGCAGTGCTAGAGCCGTCACAGGGGAAAGACCCTACGGGCAGTACTTC
CSARAVTGERPYGQYF
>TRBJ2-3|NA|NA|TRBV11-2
TGTGCCAGCAGCGTGGAGCGAGGCGCAGATACGCAGTATTTT
CASSVERGADTQYF
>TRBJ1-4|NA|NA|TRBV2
TGTGCCAGCAGTGAAGCGCCGCAGGGGCCTAATGAAAAACTGTTTTTT
CASSEAPQGPNEKLFF
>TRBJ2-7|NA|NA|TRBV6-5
TGTGCCAGCAGTTACCTTCAACCGACAGGCTCCTACGAGCAGTACTTC
CASSYLQPTGSYEQYF
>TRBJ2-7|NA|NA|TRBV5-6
TGTGCCAGCAGCTTCGGGTATGCGGGGACGTACGAGCAGTACTTC
CASSFGYAGTYEQYF
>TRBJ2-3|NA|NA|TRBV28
TGTGCCAGCAGGGGGGGCGCGGACACAGATACGCAGTATTTT
CASRGGADTDTQYF
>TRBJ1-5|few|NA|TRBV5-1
TGCGCCAGCAGCTTCGGAGAGCGGAGTCAGCCCCAGCATTTT
CASSFGERSQPQHF
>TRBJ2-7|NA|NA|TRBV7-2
TGTGCCAGCAGCTTATCCCAGAGCTCCTACGAGCAGTACTTC
CASSLSQSSYEQYF
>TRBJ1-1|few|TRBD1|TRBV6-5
TGTGCCAGCAGTGACAGGGGTAAAGCTTTCTTT
CASSDRGKAFF
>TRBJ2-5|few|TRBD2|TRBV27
TGTGCCAGCAGTTTACTCGAGCGGGGGCAAGAGACCCAGTACTTC
CASSLLERGQETQYF
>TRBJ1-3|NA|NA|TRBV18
TGTGCCAGCTCACCTCCGACAGGAGACCCTGGAAACACCATATATTTT
CASSPPTGDPGNTIYF
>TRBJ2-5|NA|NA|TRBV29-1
TGCAGCGGGATGAGAGAGACCCAGTACTTC
CSGMRETQYF
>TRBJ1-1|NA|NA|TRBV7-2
TGTGCCAGCAGCTCCCTCATCACTGAAGCTTTCTTT
CASSSLITEAFF
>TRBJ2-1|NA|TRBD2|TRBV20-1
TGCAGTGCTAGTAGGACTAGCGGGATGTACAATGAGCAGTTCTTC
CSASRTSGMYNEQFF
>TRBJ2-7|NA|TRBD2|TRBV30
TGTGCCTGGGGACTAGCGGGAGGCTACGAGCAGTACTTC
CAWGLAGGYEQYF
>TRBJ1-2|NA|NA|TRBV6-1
TGTGCCAGCAGTACCGGGGGGGAATCAAACTATGGCTACACCTTC
CASSTGGESNYGYTF
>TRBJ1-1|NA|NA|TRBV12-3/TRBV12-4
TGTGCCAGCAGTTTATGGCACCTGAACACTGAAGCTTTCTTT
CASSLWHLNTEAFF
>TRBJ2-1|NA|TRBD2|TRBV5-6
TGTGCCAGCAGCGGACCGGGACTAGCGGGAGTAGCTTACAATGAGCAGTTCTTC
CASSGPGLAGVAYNEQFF
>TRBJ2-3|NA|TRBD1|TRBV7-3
TGTGCCAGCAGCCAACAGGGGCGCACAGATACGCAGTATTTT
CASSQQGRTDTQYF
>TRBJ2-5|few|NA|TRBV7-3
TGTGCCAGCAGCTCGGGCCCCGGGTGGAGTCGGGAGACCCAGTACTTC
CASSSGPGWSRETQYF
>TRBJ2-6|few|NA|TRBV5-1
TGCGCCAGCAGAACAGGGAGCTCTGGGGCCAACGGCCTGACTTTC
CASRTGSSGANGLTF
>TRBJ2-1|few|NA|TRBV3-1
TGTGCCAGCCGACGGAGGGCCAACATCAATGAGCAGTTCTTC
CASRRRANINEQFF
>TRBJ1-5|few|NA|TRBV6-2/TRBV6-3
TGTGCCAGCAGTTACATTGGACGAGGTGGCGAGCCCCAGCATTTT
CASSYIGRGGEPQHF
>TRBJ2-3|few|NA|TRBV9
TGTGCCAGCAGCGTAGTCTCGGGTGGTACGCAGTATTTT
CASSVVSGGTQYF
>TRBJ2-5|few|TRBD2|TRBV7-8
TGTGCCAGCAGCTTTAGCCCCTCGACTAGCGGACAAGAGACCCAGTACTTC
CASSFSPSTSGQETQYF
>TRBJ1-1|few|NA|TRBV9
TGTGCCAGCAGCGTAGCTCCCACAGGGTCCGCTGAAGCTTTCTTT
CASSVAPTGSAEAFF
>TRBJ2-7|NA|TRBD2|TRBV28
TGTGCCAGCAGTTTAACCCGGACTAGCGGGAGCTCCTACGAGCAGTACTTC
CASSLTRTSGSSYEQYF
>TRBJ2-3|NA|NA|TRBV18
TGTGCCAGCTCACCACAATCGGTCGGGGGTACGCAGTATTTT
CASSPQSVGGTQYF
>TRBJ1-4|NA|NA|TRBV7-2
TGTGCCAGCAGCTTAGCGCAGGGCGGATATAATGAAAAACTGTTTTTT
CASSLAQGGYNEKLFF
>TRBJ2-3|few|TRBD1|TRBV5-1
TGCGCCAGCAGCTCTGACAGGGAGCGGAGGAGGTTCACAGATACGCAGTATTTT
CASSSDRERRRFTDTQYF
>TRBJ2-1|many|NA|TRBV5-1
TGCGCCAGCAGCCCCGGACAGCCAGCCTACAATGAGCAGTTCTTC
CASSPGQPAYNEQFF